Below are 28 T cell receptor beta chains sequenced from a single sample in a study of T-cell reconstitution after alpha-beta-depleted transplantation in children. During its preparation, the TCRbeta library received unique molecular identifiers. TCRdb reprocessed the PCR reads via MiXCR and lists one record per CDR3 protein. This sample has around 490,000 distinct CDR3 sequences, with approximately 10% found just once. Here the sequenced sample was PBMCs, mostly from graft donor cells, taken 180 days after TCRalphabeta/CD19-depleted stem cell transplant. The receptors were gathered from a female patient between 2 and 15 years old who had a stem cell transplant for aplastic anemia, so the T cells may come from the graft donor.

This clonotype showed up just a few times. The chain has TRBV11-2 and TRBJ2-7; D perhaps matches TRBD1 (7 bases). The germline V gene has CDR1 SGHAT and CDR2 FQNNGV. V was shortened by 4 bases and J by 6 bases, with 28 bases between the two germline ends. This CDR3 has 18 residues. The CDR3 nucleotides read TGTGCCAGCAGCTCAGTTAAGGGGGCAGGCGGGACCTCGACCGAGCAGTACTTC. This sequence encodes CASSSVKGAGGTSTEQYF.

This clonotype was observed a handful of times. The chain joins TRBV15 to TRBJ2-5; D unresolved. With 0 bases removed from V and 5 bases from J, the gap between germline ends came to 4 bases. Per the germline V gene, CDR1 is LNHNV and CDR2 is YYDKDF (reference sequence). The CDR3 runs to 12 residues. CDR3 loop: CATSREWETQYF. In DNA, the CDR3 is TGTGCCACCAGCAGAGAGTGGGAGACCCAGTACTTC.

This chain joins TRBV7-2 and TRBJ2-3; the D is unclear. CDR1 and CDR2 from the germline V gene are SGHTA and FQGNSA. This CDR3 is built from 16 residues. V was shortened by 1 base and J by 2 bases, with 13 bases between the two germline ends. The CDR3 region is CASSLGISSPTDTQYF. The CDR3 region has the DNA TGTGCCAGCAGCTTAGGAATCTCCTCCCCCACAGATACGCAGTATTTT. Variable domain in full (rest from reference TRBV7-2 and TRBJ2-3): GAGVSQSPSNKVTEKGKDVELRCDPISGHTALYWYRQSLGQGLEFLIYFQGNSAPDKSGLPSDRFSAERTGGSVSTLTIQRTQQEDSAVYLCASSLGISSPTDTQYFGPGTRLTVL.

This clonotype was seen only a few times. CDR3 coding DNA: TGTGCCACCAGTGACCCCACGCCGACTAGCGGGAGAACAGATACGCAGTATTTT. Protein sequence: CATSDPTPTSGRTDTQYF. The chain joins TRBV24-1 to TRBJ2-3; TRBD2 aligns across 12 bases. This CDR3 region has 18 residues. V shed 4 bases, J shed 3 bases, and the junction held 10 bases outside the gene matches. Germline CDR1 KGHDR, CDR2 SFDVKD.

The CDR3 sequence is CASSAYLRGLETQYF. As DNA, the CDR3 is TGTGCCAGCAGTGCTTATCTCCGGGGGCTGGAGACCCAGTACTTC. The V call is TRBV2, the J call TRBJ2-5, with D perhaps being TRBD1 or TRBD2 (6 bases each). V gave up 4 bases and J gave up 5 bases, with 17 bases separating them. The length of the CDR3 is 15 residues. CDR1 and CDR2 (germline): SNHLY, FYNNEI.

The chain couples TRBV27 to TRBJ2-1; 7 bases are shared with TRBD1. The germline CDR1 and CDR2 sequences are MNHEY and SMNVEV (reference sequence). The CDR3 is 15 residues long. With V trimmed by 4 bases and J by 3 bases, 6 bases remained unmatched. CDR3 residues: CASSWGTELYNEQFF. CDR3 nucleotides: TGTGCCAGCAGTTGGGGGACAGAACTCTACAATGAGCAGTTCTTC.

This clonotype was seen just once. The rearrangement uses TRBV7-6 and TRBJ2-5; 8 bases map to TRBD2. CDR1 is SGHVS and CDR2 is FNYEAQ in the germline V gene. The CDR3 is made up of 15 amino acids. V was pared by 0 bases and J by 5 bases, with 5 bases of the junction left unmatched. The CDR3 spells CASSLAVAGTETQYF. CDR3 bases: TGTGCCAGCAGCTTAGCAGTAGCGGGAACGGAGACCCAGTACTTC.

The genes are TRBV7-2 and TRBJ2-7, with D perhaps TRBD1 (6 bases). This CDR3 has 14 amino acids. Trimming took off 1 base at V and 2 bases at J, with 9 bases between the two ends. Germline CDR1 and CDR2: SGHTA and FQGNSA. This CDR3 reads CASSLEAGAYEQYF. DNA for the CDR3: TGTGCCAGCAGCTTAGAGGCAGGGGCCTACGAGCAGTACTTC.

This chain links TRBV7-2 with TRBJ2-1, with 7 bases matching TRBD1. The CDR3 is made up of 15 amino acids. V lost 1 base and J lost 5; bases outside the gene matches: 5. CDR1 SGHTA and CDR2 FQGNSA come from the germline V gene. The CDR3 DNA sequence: TGTGCCAGCAGCTTAGGGCCCGGACAGGACAATGAGCAGTTCTTC. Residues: CASSLGPGQDNEQFF.

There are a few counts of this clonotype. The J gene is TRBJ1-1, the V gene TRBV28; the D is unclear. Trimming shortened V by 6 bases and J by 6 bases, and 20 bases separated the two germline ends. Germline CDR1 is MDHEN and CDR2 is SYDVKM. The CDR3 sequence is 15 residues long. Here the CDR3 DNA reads TGTGCCAGCAGCCCCGCGGGGAGGGCGGTCGCTGAAGCTTTCTTT. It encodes CASSPAGRAVAEAFF.

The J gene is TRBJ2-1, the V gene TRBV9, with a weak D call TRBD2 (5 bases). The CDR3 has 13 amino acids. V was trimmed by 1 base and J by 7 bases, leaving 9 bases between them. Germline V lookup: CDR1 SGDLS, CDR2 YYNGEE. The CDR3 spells CASSVSGVNEQFF. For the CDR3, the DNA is TGTGCCAGCAGCGTATCCGGGGTGAATGAGCAGTTCTTC. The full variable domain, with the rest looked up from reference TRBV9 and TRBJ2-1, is DSGVTQTPKHLITATGQRVTLRCSPRSGDLSVYWYQQSLDQGLQFLIQYYNGEERAKGNILERFSAQQFPDLHSELNLSSLELGDSALYFCASSVSGVNEQFFGPGTRLTVL.

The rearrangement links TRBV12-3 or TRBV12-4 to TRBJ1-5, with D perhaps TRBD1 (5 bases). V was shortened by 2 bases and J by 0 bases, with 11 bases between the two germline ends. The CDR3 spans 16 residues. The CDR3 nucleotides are TGTGCCAGCAGTTTAACGGGGCCTCTTAGCAATCAGCCCCAGCATTTT. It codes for CASSLTGPLSNQPQHF.

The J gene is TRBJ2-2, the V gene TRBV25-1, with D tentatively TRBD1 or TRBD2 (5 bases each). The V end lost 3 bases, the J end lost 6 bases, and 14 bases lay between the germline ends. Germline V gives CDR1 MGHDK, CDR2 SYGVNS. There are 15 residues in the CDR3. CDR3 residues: CASSDYLRGPGELFF. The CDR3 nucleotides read TGTGCCAGCAGTGATTACCTTCGGGGCCCCGGGGAGCTGTTTTTT.

The CDR3 DNA is TGTGCCAGCAGGGACACCAATGAAAAACTGTTTTTT. This gives the protein CASRDTNEKLFF. The J gene is TRBJ1-4, the V gene TRBV3-1; a possible D gene is TRBD1 (5 bases). Trimming removed 6 bases at V and 5 bases at J, with 7 bases between. This CDR3 spans 12 amino acids. Germline assignment: CDR1 LGHDT and CDR2 YNNKEL (reference sequence).

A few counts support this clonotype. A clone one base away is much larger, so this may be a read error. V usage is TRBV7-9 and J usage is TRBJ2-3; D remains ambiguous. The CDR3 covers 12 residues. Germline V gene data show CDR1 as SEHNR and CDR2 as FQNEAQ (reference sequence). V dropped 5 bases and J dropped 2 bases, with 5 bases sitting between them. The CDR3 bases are TGTGCCAGCAGCACACTCACAGATACGCAGTATTTT. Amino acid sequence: CASSTLTDTQYF.

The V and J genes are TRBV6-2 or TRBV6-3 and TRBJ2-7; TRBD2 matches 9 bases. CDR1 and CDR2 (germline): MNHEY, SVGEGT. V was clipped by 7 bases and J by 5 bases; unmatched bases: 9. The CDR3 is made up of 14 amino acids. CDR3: CASTFGLANNEQYF. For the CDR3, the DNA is TGTGCCAGCACCTTTGGACTAGCGAACAACGAGCAGTACTTC.

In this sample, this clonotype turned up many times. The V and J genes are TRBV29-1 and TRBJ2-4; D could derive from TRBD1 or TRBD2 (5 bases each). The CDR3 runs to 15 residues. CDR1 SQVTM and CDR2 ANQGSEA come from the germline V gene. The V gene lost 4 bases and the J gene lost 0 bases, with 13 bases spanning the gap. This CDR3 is CSVVILGEAKNIQYF. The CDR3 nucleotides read TGCAGCGTTGTAATCCTGGGGGAAGCCAAAAACATTCAGTACTTC.

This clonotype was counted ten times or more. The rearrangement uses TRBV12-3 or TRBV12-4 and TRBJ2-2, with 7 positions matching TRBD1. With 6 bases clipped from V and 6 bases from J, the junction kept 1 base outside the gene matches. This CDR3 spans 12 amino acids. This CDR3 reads CASSTGAGELFF. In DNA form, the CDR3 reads TGTGCCAGCAGCACAGGGGCCGGGGAGCTGTTTTTT.

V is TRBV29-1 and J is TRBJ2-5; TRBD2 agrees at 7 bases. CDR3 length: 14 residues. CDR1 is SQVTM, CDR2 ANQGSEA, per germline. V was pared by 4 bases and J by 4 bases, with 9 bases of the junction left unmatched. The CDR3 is CSVVGRGGRETQYF. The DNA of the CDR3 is TGCAGCGTTGTTGGAAGGGGAGGGAGAGAGACCCAGTACTTC.

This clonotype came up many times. This chain's CDR3 is CASSPYQYEQFF. The DNA of the CDR3 is TGTGCCAGCAGCCCCTACCAGTATGAGCAGTTCTTC. This chain joins TRBV7-2 and TRBJ2-1; D is uncertain. CDR1 and CDR2 (germline): SGHTA, FQGNSA. The CDR3 has 12 amino acids. The V end lost 5 bases, the J end lost 8 bases, and 10 bases lay between the germline ends.

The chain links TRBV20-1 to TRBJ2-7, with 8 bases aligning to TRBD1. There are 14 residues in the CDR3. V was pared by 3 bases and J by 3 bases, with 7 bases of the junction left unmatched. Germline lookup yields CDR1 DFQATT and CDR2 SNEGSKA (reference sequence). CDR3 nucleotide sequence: TGCAGTGCTAGGGACAGGGACACTTACTACGAGCAGTACTTC. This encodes CSARDRDTYYEQYF.

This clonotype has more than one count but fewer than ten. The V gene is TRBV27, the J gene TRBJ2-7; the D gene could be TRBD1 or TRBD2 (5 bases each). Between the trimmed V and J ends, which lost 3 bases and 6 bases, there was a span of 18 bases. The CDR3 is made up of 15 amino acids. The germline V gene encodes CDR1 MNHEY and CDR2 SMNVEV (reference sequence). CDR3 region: CASSLGRRDHREQYV. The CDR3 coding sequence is TGTGCCAGCAGTTTGGGACGCAGGGATCATCGCGAGCAGTACGTC.

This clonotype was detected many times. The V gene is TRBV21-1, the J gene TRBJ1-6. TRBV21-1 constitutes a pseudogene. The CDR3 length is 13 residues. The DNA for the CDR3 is TGTGCCAGCAGCAAAGCGGGGAGCCGCGTACTCCACTTT. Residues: CASSKAGSRVLHF.

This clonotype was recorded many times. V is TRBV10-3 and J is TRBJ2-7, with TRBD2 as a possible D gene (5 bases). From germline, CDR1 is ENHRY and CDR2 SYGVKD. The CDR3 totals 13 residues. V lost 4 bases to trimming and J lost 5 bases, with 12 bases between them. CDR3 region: CAISVGLEDEQYV. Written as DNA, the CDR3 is TGTGCCATCAGTGTTGGACTCGAGGACGAGCAGTACGTC.

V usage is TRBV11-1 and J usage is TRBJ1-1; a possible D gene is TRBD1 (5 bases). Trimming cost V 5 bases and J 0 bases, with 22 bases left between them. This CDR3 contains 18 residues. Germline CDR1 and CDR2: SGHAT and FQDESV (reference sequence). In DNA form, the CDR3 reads TGTGCCAGCAGCAACCATGGGGCCCGCCCTAGCTTGAACACTGAAGCTTTCTTT. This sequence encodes CASSNHGARPSLNTEAFF.

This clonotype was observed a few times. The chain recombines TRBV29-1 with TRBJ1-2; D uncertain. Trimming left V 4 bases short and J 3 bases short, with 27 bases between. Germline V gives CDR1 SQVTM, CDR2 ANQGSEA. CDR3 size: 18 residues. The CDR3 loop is CSVGHSQNEVRSDYGYTF. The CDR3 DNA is TGCAGCGTTGGTCACTCGCAAAATGAAGTTAGGTCGGACTATGGCTACACCTTC. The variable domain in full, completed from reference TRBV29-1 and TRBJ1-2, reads SAVISQKPSRDICQRGTSLTIQCQVDSQVTMMFWYRQQPGQSLTLIATANQGSEATYESGFVIDKFPISRPNLTFSTLTVSNMSPEDSSIYLCSVGHSQNEVRSDYGYTFGSGTRLTVV.

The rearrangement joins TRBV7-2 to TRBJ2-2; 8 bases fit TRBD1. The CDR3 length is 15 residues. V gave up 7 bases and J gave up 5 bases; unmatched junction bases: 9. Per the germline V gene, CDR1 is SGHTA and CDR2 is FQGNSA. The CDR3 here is CASTLDRVKTGELFF. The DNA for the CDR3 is TGTGCCAGCACGCTGGACAGGGTTAAAACCGGGGAGCTGTTTTTT.

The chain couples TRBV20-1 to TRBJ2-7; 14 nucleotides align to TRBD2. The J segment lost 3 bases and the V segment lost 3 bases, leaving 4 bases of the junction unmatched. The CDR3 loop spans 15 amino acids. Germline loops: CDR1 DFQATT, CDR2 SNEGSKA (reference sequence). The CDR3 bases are TGCAGTGCTAGGGGACTAGCGGGAGAGGACTACGAGCAGTACGTC. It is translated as CSARGLAGEDYEQYV.